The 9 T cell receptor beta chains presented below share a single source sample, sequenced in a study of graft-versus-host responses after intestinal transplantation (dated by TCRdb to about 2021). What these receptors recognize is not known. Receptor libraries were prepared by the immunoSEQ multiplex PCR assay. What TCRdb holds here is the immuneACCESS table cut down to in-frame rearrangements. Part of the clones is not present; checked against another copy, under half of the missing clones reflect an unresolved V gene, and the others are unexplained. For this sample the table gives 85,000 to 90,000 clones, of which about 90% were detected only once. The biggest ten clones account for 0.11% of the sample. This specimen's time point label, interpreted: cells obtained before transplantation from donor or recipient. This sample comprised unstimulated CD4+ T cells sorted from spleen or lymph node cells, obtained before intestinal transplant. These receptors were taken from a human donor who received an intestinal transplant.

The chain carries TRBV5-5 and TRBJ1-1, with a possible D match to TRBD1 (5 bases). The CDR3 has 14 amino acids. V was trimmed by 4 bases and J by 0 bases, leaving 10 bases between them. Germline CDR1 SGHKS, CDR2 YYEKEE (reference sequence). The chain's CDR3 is CASSRGAMNTEAFF. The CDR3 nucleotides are TGTGCCAGCAGCCGTGGGGCCATGAACACTGAAGCTTTCTTT.

The CDR3 reads CASSFGSGGGFDEQFF. For the CDR3, the DNA is TGCGCCAGCAGCTTCGGCAGCGGGGGAGGTTTCGATGAGCAGTTCTTC. The chain combines TRBV5-1 with TRBJ2-1; TRBD2 agrees at 8 bases. Unmatched junction bases numbered 12, after V lost 2 bases and J lost 8 bases. The CDR3 covers 16 residues. Germline CDR1 reads SGHRS; CDR2 reads YFSETQ.

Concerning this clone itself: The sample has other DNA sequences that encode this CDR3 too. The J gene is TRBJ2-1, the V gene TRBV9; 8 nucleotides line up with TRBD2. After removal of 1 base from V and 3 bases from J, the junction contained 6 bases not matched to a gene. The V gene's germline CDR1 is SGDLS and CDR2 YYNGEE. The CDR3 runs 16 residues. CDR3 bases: TGTGCCAGCAGCGTATCCGGGGGGGGCCTCTACAATGAGCAGTTCTTC. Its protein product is CASSVSGGGLYNEQFF.

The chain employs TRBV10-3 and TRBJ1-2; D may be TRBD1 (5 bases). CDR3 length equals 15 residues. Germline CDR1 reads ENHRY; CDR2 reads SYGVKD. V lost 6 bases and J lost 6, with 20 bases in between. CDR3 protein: CAISRVGEAVHGYTF. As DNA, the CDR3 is TGTGCCATCAGCAGAGTGGGGGAGGCAGTTCATGGCTACACCTTC.

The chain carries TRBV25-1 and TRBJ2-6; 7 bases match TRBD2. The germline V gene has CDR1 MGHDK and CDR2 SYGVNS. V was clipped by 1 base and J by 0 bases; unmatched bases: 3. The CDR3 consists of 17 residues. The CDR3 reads CASSEWGGSSGANVLTF. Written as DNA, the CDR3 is TGTGCCAGCAGTGAATGGGGGGGGAGCTCTGGGGCCAACGTCCTGACTTTC.

The CDR3: CSVVQSYNEQFF. The CDR3 bases are TGCAGCGTTGTACAGTCCTACAATGAGCAGTTCTTC. The chain uses TRBV29-1 and TRBJ2-1; D remains ambiguous. V lost 4 bases and J 1 base, leaving 5 bases between the germline ends. CDR1 and CDR2 (germline): SQVTM, ANQGSEA. The CDR3 sequence is 12 residues long.

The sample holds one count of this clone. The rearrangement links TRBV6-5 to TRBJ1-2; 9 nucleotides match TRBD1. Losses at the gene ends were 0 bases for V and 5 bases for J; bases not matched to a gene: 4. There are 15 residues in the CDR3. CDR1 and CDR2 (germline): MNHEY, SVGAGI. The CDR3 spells CASSYSRGTGYGYTF. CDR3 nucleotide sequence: TGTGCCAGCAGTTACTCGAGGGGGACAGGGTATGGCTACACCTTC.

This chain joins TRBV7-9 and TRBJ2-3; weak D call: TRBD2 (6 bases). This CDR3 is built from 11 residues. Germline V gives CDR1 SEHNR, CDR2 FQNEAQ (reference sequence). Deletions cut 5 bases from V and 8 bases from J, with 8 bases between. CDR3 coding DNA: TGTGCCAGCAGCCAGCGGGTTACGCAGTATTTT. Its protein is CASSQRVTQYF.

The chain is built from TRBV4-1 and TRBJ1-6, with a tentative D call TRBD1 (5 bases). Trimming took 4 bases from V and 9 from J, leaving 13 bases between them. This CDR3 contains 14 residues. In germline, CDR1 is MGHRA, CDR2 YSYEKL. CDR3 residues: CASSLLGEGSPLHF. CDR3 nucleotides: TGCGCCAGCAGCCTCCTGGGGGAGGGTTCACCCCTCCACTTT.